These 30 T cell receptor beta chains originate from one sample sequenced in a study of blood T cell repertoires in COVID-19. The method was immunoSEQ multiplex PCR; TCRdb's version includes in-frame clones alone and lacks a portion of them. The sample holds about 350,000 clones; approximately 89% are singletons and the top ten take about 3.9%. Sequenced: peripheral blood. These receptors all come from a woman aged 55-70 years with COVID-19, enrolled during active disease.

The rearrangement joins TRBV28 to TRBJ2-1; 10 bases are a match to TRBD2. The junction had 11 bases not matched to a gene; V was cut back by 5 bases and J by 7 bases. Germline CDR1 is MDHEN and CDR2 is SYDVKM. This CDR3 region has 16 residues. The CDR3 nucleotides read TGTGCCAGCAGTCCCTCCGGAGCGGGGGGGCTTAATGAGCAGTTCTTC. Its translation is CASSPSGAGGLNEQFF.

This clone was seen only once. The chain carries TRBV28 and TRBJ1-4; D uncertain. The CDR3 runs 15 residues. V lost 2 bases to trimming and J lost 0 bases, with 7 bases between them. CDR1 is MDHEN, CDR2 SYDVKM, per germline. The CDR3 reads CASSLRRATNEKLFF. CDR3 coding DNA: TGTGCCAGCAGTTTAAGGAGGGCAACTAATGAAAAACTGTTTTTT.

The chain's CDR3 is CASSLGPGDGNTIYF. DNA for the CDR3: TGCGCCAGCAGCTTGGGTCCGGGGGATGGAAACACCATATATTTT. The chain employs TRBV5-1 and TRBJ1-3, with a possible D match to TRBD1 (5 bases). The V end was cut by 0 bases, the J end by 3 bases, with 10 bases between. CDR3 length: 15 residues. The germline gives CDR1 SGHRS, CDR2 YFSETQ.

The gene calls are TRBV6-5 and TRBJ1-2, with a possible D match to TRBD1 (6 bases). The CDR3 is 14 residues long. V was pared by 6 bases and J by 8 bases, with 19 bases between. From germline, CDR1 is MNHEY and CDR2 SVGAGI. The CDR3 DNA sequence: TGTGCCAGCAGCCCACCGGCAACAGGGAAGGGCTACACCTTC. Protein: CASSPPATGKGYTF.

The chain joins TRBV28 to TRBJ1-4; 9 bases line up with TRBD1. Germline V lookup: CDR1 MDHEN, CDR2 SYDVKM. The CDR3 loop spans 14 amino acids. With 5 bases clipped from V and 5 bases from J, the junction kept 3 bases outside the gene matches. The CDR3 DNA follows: TGTGCCAGCAGTATACAGGGGGCAAATGAAAAACTGTTTTTT. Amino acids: CASSIQGANEKLFF.

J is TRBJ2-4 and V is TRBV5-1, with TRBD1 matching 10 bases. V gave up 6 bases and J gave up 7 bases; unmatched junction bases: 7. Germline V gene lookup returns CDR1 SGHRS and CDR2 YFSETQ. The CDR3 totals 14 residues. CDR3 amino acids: CASKTGQGGNIQYF. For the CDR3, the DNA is TGCGCCAGCAAAACTGGACAGGGGGGGAACATTCAGTACTTC.

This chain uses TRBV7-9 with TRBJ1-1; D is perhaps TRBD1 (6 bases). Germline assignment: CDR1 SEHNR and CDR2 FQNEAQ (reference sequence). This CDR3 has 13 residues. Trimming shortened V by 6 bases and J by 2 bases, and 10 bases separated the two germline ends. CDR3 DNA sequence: TGTGCCAGCAGTCAGGGGACCAACACTGAAGCTTTCTTT. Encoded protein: CASSQGTNTEAFF. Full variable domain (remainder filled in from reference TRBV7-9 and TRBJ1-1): DTGVSQNPRHKITKRGQNVTFRCDPISEHNRLYWYRQTLGQGPEFLTYFQNEAQLEKSRLLSDRFSAERPKGSFSTLEIQRTEQGDSAMYLCASSQGTNTEAFFGQGTRLTVV.

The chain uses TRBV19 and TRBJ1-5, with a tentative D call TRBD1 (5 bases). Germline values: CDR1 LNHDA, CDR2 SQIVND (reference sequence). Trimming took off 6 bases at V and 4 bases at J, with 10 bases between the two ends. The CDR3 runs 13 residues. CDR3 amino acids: CASSPTENQPQHF. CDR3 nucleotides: TGTGCCAGTAGCCCGACAGAAAATCAGCCCCAGCATTTT.

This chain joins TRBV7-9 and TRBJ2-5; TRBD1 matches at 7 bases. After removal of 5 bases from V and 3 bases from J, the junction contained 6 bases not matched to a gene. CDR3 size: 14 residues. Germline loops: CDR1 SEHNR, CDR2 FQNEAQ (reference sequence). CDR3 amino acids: CASSPGQLKETQYF. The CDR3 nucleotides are TGTGCCAGCAGCCCGGGACAGCTTAAAGAGACCCAGTACTTC.

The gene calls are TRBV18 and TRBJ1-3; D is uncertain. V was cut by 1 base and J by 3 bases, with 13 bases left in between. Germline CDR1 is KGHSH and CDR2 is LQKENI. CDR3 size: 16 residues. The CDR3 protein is CASSPLTDKGGNTIYF. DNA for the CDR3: TGTGCCAGCTCACCACTCACAGACAAAGGTGGAAACACCATATATTTT.

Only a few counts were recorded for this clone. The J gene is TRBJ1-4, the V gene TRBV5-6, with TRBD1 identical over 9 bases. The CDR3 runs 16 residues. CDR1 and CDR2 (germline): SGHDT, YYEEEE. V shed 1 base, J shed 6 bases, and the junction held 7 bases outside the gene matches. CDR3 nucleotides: TGTGCCAGCAGCTTGTTAATATGGACAGGGGATGAAAAACTGTTTTTT. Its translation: CASSLLIWTGDEKLFF.

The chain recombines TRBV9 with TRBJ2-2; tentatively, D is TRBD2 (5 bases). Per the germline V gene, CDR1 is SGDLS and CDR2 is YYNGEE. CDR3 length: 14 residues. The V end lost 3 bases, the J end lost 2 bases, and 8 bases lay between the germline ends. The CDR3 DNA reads TGTGCCAGCAGCGGCGGGTCCAACACCGGGGAGCTGTTTTTT. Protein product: CASSGGSNTGELFF.

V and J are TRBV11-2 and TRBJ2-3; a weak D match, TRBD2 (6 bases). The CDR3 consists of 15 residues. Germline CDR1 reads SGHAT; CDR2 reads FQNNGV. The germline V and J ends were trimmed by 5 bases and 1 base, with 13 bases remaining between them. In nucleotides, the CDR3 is TGTGCCAGCAGCCGATTATCTAGCGGCACAGATACGCAGTATTTT. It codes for CASSRLSSGTDTQYF.

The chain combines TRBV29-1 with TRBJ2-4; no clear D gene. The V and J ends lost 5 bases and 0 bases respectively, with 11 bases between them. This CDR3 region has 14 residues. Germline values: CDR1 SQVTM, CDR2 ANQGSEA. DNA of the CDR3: TGCAGCGTTCGGCAGACACTAGCCAAAAACATTCAGTACTTC. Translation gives CSVRQTLAKNIQYF. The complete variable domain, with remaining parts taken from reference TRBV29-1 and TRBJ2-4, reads SAVISQKPSRDICQRGTSLTIQCQVDSQVTMMFWYRQQPGQSLTLIATANQGSEATYESGFVIDKFPISRPNLTFSTLTVSNMSPEDSSIYLCSVRQTLAKNIQYFGAGTRLSVL.

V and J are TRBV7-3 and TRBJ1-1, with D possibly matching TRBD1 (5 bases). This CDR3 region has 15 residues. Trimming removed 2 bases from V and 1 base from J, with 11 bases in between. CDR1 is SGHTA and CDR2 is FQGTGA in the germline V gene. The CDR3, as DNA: TGTGCCAGCAGCTTACTCGGACAAGGGAACACTGAAGCTTTCTTT. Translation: CASSLLGQGNTEAFF.

The CDR3 reads CASRPRGGLAEAFF. The CDR3 region has the DNA TGTGCCAGTAGGCCCCGGGGGGGTTTGGCTGAAGCTTTCTTT. J is TRBJ1-1 and V is TRBV19; possible D gene TRBD1, 5 bases. The length of the CDR3 is 14 residues. CDR1 is LNHDA, CDR2 SQIVND, per germline (reference sequence). V shed 6 bases and J shed 6 bases, with 17 bases lying between them.

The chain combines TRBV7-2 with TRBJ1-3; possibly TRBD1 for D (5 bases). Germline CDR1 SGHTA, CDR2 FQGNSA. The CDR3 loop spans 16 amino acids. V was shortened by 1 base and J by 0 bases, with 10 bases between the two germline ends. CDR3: CASSLEGYYSGNTIYF. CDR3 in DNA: TGTGCCAGCAGCTTAGAGGGGTACTACTCTGGAAACACCATATATTTT.

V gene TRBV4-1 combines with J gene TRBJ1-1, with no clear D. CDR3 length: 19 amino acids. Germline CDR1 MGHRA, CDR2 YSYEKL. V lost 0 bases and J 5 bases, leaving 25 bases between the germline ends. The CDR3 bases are TGCGCCAGCAGCCAAGAGCCCTCTTTAATCTCCCTGGGGAGAACTGAAGCTTTCTTT. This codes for CASSQEPSLISLGRTEAFF.

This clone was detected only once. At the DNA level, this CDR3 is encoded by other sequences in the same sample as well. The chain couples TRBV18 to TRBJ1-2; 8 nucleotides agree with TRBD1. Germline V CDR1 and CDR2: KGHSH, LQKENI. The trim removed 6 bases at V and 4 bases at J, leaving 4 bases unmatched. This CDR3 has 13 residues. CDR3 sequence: CASSPDRGYGYTF. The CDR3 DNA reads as TGTGCCAGCTCCCCTGACAGGGGCTATGGCTACACCTTC.

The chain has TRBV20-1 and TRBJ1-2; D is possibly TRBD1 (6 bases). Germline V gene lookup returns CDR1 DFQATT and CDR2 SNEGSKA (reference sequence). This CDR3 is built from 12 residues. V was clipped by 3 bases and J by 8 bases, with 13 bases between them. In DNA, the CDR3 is TGCAGTGCTAGTTTGGGGGCGCGGGGCTACACCTTC. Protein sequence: CSASLGARGYTF.

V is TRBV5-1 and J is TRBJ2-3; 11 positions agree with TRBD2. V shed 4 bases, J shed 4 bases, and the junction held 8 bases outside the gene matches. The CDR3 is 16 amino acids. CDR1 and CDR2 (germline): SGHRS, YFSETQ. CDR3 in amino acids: CASSLALAGGPDTQYF. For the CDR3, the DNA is TGCGCCAGCAGCCTCGCCCTAGCGGGGGGCCCAGATACGCAGTATTTT.

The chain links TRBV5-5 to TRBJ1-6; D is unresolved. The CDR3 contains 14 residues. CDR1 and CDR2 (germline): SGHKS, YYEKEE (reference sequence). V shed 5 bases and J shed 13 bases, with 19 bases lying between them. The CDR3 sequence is CASRPPGIIGPLHF. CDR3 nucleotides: TGTGCCAGCAGGCCCCCGGGAATAATCGGCCCCCTCCACTTT.

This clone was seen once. The CDR3 reads CASSSKGAANTEAFF. The CDR3 nucleotides are TGTGCCAGCAGCTCCAAAGGGGCCGCGAACACTGAAGCTTTCTTT. The chain uses TRBV28 and TRBJ1-1, with D perhaps TRBD1 (5 bases). This CDR3 is 15 amino acids long. V was shortened by 6 bases and J by 1 base, with 15 bases between the two germline ends. Germline assignment: CDR1 MDHEN and CDR2 SYDVKM.

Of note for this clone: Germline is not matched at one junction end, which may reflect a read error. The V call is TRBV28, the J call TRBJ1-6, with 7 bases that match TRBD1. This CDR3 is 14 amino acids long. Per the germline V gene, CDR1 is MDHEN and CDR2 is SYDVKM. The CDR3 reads CASSRTGTAGKLGF. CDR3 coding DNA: TGTGCCAGCAGCCGGACCGGGACAGCCGGTAAACTCGGGTTT. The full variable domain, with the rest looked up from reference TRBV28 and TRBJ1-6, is DVKVTQSSRYLVKRTGEKVFLECVQDMDHENMFWYRQDPGLGLRLIYFSYDVKMKEKGDIPEGYSVSREKKERFSLILESASTNQTSMYLCASSRTGTAGKLGFGNGTRLTVT.

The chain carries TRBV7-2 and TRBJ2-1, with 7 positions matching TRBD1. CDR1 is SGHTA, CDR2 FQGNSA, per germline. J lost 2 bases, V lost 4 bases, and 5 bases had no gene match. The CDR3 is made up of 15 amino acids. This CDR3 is CASSSGTVPYNEQFF. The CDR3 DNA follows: TGTGCCAGCAGCTCGGGGACAGTCCCCTACAATGAGCAGTTCTTC.

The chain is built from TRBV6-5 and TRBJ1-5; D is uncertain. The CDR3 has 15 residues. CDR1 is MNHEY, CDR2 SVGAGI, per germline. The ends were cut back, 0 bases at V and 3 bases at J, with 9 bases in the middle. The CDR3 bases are TGTGCCAGCAGTTACTCGGAGGGAATCAATCAGCCCCAGCATTTT. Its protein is CASSYSEGINQPQHF.

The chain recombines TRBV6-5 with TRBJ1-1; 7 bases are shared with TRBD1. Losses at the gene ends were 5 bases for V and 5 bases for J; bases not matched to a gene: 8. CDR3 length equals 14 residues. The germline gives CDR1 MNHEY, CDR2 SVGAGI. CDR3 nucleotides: TGTGCCAGCAGTCTCGGGACAGCAGGGACTGAAGCTTTCTTT. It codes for CASSLGTAGTEAFF.

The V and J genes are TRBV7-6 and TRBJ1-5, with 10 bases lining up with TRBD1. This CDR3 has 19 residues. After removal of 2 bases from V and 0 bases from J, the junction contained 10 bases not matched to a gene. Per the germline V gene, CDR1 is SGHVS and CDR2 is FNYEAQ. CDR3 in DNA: TGTGCCAGCAGCTTAATTGGTGGGACAGGGGCTAATAGCAATCAGCCCCAGCATTTT. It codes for CASSLIGGTGANSNQPQHF.

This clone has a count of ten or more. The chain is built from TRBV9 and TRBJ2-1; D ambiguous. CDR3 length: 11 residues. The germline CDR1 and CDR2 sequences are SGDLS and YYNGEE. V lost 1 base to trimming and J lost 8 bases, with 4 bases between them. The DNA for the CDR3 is TGTGCCAGCAGCGTAAGCGATGAGCAGTTCTTC. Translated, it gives CASSVSDEQFF.

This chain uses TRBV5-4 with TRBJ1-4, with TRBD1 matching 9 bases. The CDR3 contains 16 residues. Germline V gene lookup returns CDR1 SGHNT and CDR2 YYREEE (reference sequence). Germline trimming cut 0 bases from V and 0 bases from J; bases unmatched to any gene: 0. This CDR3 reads CASSLGQGATNEKLFF. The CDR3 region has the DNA TGTGCCAGCAGCTTGGGACAGGGGGCAACTAATGAAAAACTGTTTTTT.